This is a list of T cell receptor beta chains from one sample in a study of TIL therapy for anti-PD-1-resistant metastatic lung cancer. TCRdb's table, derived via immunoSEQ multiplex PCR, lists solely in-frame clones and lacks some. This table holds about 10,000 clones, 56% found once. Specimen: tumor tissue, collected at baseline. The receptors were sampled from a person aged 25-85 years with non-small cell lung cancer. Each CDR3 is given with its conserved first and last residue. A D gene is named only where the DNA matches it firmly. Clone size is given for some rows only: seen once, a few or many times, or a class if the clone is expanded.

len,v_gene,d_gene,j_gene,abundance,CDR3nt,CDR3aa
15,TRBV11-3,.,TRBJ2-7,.,TGTGCCAGCAGCTTAGATTTTACAGGGACCTACGAGCAGTACTTC,CASSLDFTGTYEQYF
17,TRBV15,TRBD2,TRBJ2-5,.,TGTGCCACCAGCAGAGCCCTAGCGGGAGGTAACCAAGAGACCCAGTACTTC,CATSRALAGGNQETQYF
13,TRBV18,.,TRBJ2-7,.,TGTGCCAGCTCACCGGTACCTTCCTACGAGCAGTACTTC,CASSPVPSYEQYF
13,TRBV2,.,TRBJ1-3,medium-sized,TGTGCCAGCAGCCAGGGATTTGGAAACACCATATATTTT,CASSQGFGNTIYF
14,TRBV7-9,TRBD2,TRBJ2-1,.,TGTGCCAGCAGCTTAGCGCTATCGGCTAGCGGGCAGTTCTTC,CASSLALSASGQFF
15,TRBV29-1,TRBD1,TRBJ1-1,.,TGCAGCGTGAAGCAGACAGGGGGCCTGACCACTGAAGCTTTCTTT,CSVKQTGGLTTEAFF
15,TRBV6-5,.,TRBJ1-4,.,TGTGCCAGCAGCCGAGGACGGAACGGGTTGGAAAAACTGTTTTTT,CASSRGRNGLEKLFF
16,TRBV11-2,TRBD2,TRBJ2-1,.,TGTGCCAGCAGACGGAACTTAGCGGGAATGGAGAATGAGCAGTTCTTC,CASRRNLAGMENEQFF
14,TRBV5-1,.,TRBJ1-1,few,TGCGCCAGCAGCCTCGGCAGATGGGGGACTGAAGCTTTCTTT,CASSLGRWGTEAFF
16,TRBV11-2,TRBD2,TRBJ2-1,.,TGTGCCAGCAGTCAGCGTAGCGGGGGGGCCTACAATGAGCAGTTCTTC,CASSQRSGGAYNEQFF
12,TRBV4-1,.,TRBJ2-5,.,TGCGCCAGCAGCCAAGAGAGAGAGACCCAGTACTTC,CASSQERETQYF
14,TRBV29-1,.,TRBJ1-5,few,TGCAGCGTTGCCGCGGGGTCGGGCAATCAGCCCCAGCATTTT,CSVAAGSGNQPQHF
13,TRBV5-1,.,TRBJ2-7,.,TGCGCCAGCAGCTTGGCCGGGGTATTCGAGCAGTACTTC,CASSLAGVFEQYF
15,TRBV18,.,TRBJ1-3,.,TGTGCCAGCTCACCACGGATACTCTCTGGAAACACCATATATTTT,CASSPRILSGNTIYF